This T cell receptor beta chain was captured by sequencing in a study of blood T cell repertoires in COVID-19. For the study at large: COVID-19 samples from acute and convalescent phases originated in the United States, Italy and Spain. The cDNA or gDNA used as material had been derived from T cells, B-cell-depleted T cells, or PBMCs.

The CDR3 covers 14 residues. The ends lost 5 bases at V and 7 bases at J; junction bases unmatched: 7. Looked up from germline, CDR1 is MGHDK and CDR2 is SYGVNS. Original processing methods: Cell counts per sample came from amplifying reference gene primers. Using immunoSEQ multiplex PCR, the repertoire was profiled, and TCRdb retains in-frame clones only, with some absent. The D gene and trimming were derived from the DNA, and the V and J assignments and clone size from that table. The table includes some 310,000 clones, roughly 90% detected once. This sequence was found in a young woman with COVID-19, enrolled during active disease. The source material was peripheral blood. The chain joins TRBV25-1 to TRBJ1-2, with TRBD1 matching 10 bases. The CDR3 sequence: CASSRGQGRAGYTF. In DNA, the CDR3 is TGTGCCAGCAGTAGGGGACAGGGGCGCGCTGGCTACACCTTC.